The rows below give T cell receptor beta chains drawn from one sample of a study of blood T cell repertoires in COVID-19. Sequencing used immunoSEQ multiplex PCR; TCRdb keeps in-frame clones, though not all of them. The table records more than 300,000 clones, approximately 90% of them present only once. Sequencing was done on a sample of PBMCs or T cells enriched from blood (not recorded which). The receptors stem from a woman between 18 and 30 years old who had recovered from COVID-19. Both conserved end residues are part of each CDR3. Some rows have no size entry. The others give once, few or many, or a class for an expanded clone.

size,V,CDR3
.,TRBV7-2,CASSLTRERWPTEAFF
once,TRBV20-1,CTKCRGTEAFF
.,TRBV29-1,CSGTGSQANYGYTF
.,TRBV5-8,CASSGGQGAVGYGYTF
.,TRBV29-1,CSAPLDRGDGYTF
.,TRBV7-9,CASSLGQGDTEAFF
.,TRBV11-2,CASSQGEGTNEKLFF
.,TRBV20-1,CSASRRAGFQPQHF
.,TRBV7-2,CASSLWSTGGAGSNQPQHF
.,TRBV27,CASSPSRQGMRETQYF
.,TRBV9,CASSPEGLGGDTQYF